The 32 T cell receptor beta chains presented below share a single source sample, sequenced in a study of blood T cell repertoires in COVID-19. Clones were read by immunoSEQ multiplex PCR, and TCRdb kept only the in-frame ones, dropping some. The data hold around 100,000 clones, with around 81% observed a single time. Material: peripheral blood. The receptors derive from a man aged 45 to 65 with active or convalescent COVID-19.

V and J are TRBV12-3 or TRBV12-4 and TRBJ2-1; no firm D call. Between the trimmed V and J ends, which lost 5 bases and 7 bases, there was a span of 6 bases. The CDR3 has 11 amino acids. CDR3 residues: CASSTRNEQFF. The CDR3, as DNA: TGTGCCAGCAGTACGAGGAATGAGCAGTTCTTC.

The chain recombines TRBV7-3 with TRBJ2-2; D is undetermined. CDR3 length: 13 amino acids. Germline CDR1 SGHTA, CDR2 FQGTGA. Trimming stripped 0 bases from V and 5 bases from J, with 4 bases between. The CDR3 DNA is TGTGCCAGCAGCTTAACCCAAACCGGGGAGCTGTTTTTT. Its translation is CASSLTQTGELFF.

This rearrangement joins TRBV14 to TRBJ1-2, with 8 bases that match TRBD1. The CDR3 consists of 14 residues. The trim removed 5 bases at V and 5 bases at J, leaving 7 bases unmatched. Germline values: CDR1 SGHDN, CDR2 FVKESK. Here the CDR3 DNA reads TGTGCCAGCAGCACCGCAGGGGGCGGGTATGGCTACACCTTC. This encodes CASSTAGGGYGYTF.

This clone was observed a handful of times. The chain is built from TRBV7-2 and TRBJ1-3; the D is unclear. Germline V CDR1 and CDR2: SGHTA, FQGNSA. This CDR3 has 15 amino acids. V lost 0 bases and J lost 1, with 7 bases in between. CDR3 in DNA: TGTGCCAGCAGCTTAGCATTCGGTTCTGGAAACACCATATATTTT. Residues: CASSLAFGSGNTIYF.

J is TRBJ2-1 and V is TRBV2; D not resolved. Trimming removed 5 bases at V and 10 bases at J, with 6 bases between. Germline V gene sequence: CDR1 SNHLY, CDR2 FYNNEI. This CDR3 contains 10 residues. The DNA of the CDR3 is TGTGCCAGCAGTCTCCGGGAGCAGTTCTTC. It translates to CASSLREQFF.

This sequence joins TRBV10-3 and TRBJ2-4, with D perhaps matching TRBD1 (5 bases). Germline CDR1 ENHRY, CDR2 SYGVKD. The V end was cut by 2 bases, the J end by 11 bases, with 13 bases between. The CDR3 has 13 residues. The CDR3 region is CAISEEDKTLQYF. The CDR3 region has the DNA TGTGCCATCAGTGAGGAGGACAAGACCCTTCAGTACTTC.

This sequence joins TRBV19 and TRBJ1-1, with D uncertain. Trimming pared 5 bases from V and 0 bases from J, leaving 19 bases between. Germline lookup yields CDR1 LNHDA and CDR2 SQIVND (reference sequence). The CDR3 is 17 residues long. The CDR3 reads CASSVWSGRRMNTEAFF. CDR3 bases: TGTGCCAGTAGTGTGTGGTCTGGGCGCCGAATGAACACTGAAGCTTTCTTT.

This chain connects TRBV29-1 to TRBJ2-5; D may be TRBD2 (6 bases). The CDR3 sequence is 13 residues long. The V end was cut by 1 base, the J end by 2 bases, with 8 bases between. From germline, CDR1 is SQVTM and CDR2 ANQGSEA. The CDR3 protein is CSVEVAVQETQYF. The CDR3 bases are TGCAGCGTTGAAGTAGCGGTTCAAGAGACCCAGTACTTC.

CDR3 sequence (DNA): TGTGCCAGCAGTCCCAGGACTAGCGGGGGGCAGCAGTTCTTC. Encoded protein: CASSPRTSGGQQFF. V gene TRBV6-5 combines with J gene TRBJ2-1; the match to TRBD2 covers 14 bases. From germline, CDR1 is MNHEY and CDR2 SVGAGI. This CDR3 is built from 14 residues. The V and J ends lost 5 bases and 11 bases, in that order; junction bases with no gene match: 5.

This clone was detected a few times. DNA for the CDR3: TGTGCCAGCAGACCCCGCGACAGGAGTCAAGAGACCCAGTACTTC. This encodes CASRPRDRSQETQYF. The chain joins TRBV27 to TRBJ2-5; maybe TRBD1 (6 bases). CDR1 and CDR2 (germline): MNHEY, SMNVEV (reference sequence). V was trimmed by 6 bases and J by 2 bases, leaving 16 bases between them. The CDR3 has 15 amino acids.

The J gene is TRBJ1-2, the V gene TRBV5-1; D remains ambiguous. The V and J ends lost 1 base and 8 bases respectively, with 12 bases between them. Germline V gene lookup returns CDR1 SGHRS and CDR2 YFSETQ. CDR3 length equals 13 residues. DNA of the CDR3: TGCGCCAGCAGCTTGATGGACTACTGGGGCTACACCTTC. Protein: CASSLMDYWGYTF.

V and J are TRBV24-1 and TRBJ1-2; D might be TRBD1 (6 bases). The V gene lost 4 bases and the J gene lost 6 bases, with 14 bases spanning the gap. CDR3 length: 14 residues. The germline gives CDR1 KGHDR, CDR2 SFDVKD. CDR3 nucleotide sequence: TGTGCCACCAGTGACCCGACAGGTTCACATGGCTACACCTTC. Protein product: CATSDPTGSHGYTF.

The chain uses TRBV2 and TRBJ1-4, with 7 bases lining up with TRBD1. Germline assignment: CDR1 SNHLY and CDR2 FYNNEI. The ends lost 4 bases at V and 10 bases at J; junction bases unmatched: 0. The CDR3 covers 11 residues. The CDR3 DNA sequence: TGTGCCAGCAGTGGGGACAGAAAACTGTTTTTT. This gives the protein CASSGDRKLFF. The full variable domain, in which reference TRBV2 and TRBJ1-4 provide the parts outside the CDR3, is EPEVTQTPSHQVTQMGQEVILRCVPISNHLYFYWYRQILGQKVEFLVSFYNNEISEKSEIFDDQFSVERPDGSNFTLKIRSTKLEDSAMYFCASSGDRKLFFGSGTQLSVL.

V and J are TRBV5-4 and TRBJ1-3; perhaps TRBD1 as D (6 bases). The germline V and J ends were trimmed by 2 bases and 0 bases, with 9 bases remaining between them. Per germline, CDR1 SGHNT and CDR2 YYREEE (reference sequence). The CDR3 runs to 15 residues. CDR3 coding DNA: TGTGCCAGCAGCTTTGGGGGCTCCTCTGGAAACACCATATATTTT. Residues: CASSFGGSSGNTIYF.

The rearrangement uses TRBV30 and TRBJ1-2, with a tentative D call TRBD1 (6 bases). This CDR3 spans 13 amino acids. From germline, CDR1 is GTSNPN and CDR2 SVGIG (reference sequence). Deletions cut 6 bases from V and 0 bases from J, with 11 bases between. The CDR3 region is CACPDSSNYGYTF. The CDR3 DNA reads as TGTGCCTGCCCGGACAGCTCTAACTATGGCTACACCTTC.

This clone came up once. The J gene is TRBJ1-6, the V gene TRBV10-3, with 7 bases identical to TRBD1. J lost 5 bases, V lost 5 bases, and 6 bases had no gene match. This CDR3 is built from 15 residues. CDR1 and CDR2 (germline): ENHRY, SYGVKD. CDR3 bases: TGTGCCATCAGTTCCGGGACAGCCAATAATTCACCCCTCCACTTT. This gives the protein CAISSGTANNSPLHF.

This clone has only a few counts. This sample includes further DNA sequences coding for the same CDR3. The chain couples TRBV5-1 to TRBJ2-7; 7 bases are shared with TRBD1. This CDR3 spans 13 amino acids. With V trimmed by 0 bases and J by 9 bases, 6 bases remained unmatched. Germline values: CDR1 SGHRS, CDR2 YFSETQ. CDR3 residues: CASSLDPSGGQYF. The CDR3 region has the DNA TGCGCCAGCAGCTTGGATCCCTCAGGGGGGCAGTACTTC.

This chain joins TRBV21-1 and TRBJ2-5; TRBD1, the table's D call, was not compared with the DNA. TRBV21-1 is noted as a pseudogene. The CDR3 is 14 amino acids. The DNA for the CDR3 is TGTGCCAGCAGCAAACCTAGGGGGCGAGAGACCCAGTACTTC. It yields the protein CASSKPRGRETQYF.

The rearrangement uses TRBV12-3 or TRBV12-4 and TRBJ1-2; the match to TRBD1 covers 7 bases. The CDR3 runs 13 residues. With 3 bases clipped from V and 8 bases from J, the junction kept 6 bases outside the gene matches. The CDR3 protein is CASSFVQGNGYTF. CDR3 sequence (DNA): TGTGCCAGCAGTTTCGTACAGGGGAACGGCTACACCTTC.

The genes are TRBV2 and TRBJ1-5, with D unclear. This CDR3 has 13 residues. Germline V CDR1 and CDR2: SNHLY, FYNNEI. Deletions cut 2 bases from V and 4 bases from J, with 6 bases between. CDR3 sequence (DNA): TGTGCCAGCAGTGAAAGCAATAATCAGCCCCAGCATTTT. This sequence encodes CASSESNNQPQHF.

The chain is built from TRBV6-6 and TRBJ1-2; D might be TRBD1 (5 bases). Germline loops: CDR1 MNHNY, CDR2 SVGAGI (reference sequence). This CDR3 is built from 16 residues. V lost 5 bases and J 1 base, leaving 17 bases between the germline ends. CDR3 coding DNA: TGTGCCAGCAGTCCCCCGGAGGGGATTCTTAACTATGGCTACACCTTC. Translating it yields CASSPPEGILNYGYTF.

V is TRBV15 and J is TRBJ1-2; 9 positions match TRBD1. The CDR3 has 14 residues. In germline, CDR1 is LNHNV, CDR2 YYDKDF (reference sequence). V was clipped by 1 base and J by 8 bases; unmatched bases: 5. In DNA form, the CDR3 reads TGTGCCACCAGCAGAGCCCGGACAGGGGTCGGCTACACCTTC. Translation: CATSRARTGVGYTF.

This clone was observed once. The chain uses TRBV5-1 and TRBJ1-4; D is perhaps TRBD1 (6 bases). V lost 0 bases, J lost 3 bases, and 9 bases lay in between. Germline assignment: CDR1 SGHRS and CDR2 YFSETQ. The CDR3 has 15 residues. The DNA for the CDR3 is TGCGCCAGCAGCTTGGAAGGGGGACCTAATGAAAAACTGTTTTTT. Amino acid sequence: CASSLEGGPNEKLFF.

This clone has a single count. Germline and junction disagree at one end, which may indicate a read error. This chain joins TRBV29-1 and TRBJ1-2, with a weak D call TRBD1 (6 bases). Looked up from germline, CDR1 is SQVTM and CDR2 is ANQGSEA. CDR3 length equals 13 residues. The CDR3 nucleotides read TGCAGCGTTGAAGCCCTGGGTTGGGGACACACTTCATTC. Its protein product is CSVEALGWGHTSF.

The CDR3 is CSVGDSLGEKLFF. CDR3 nucleotide sequence: TGCAGCGTGGGGGACAGCTTGGGTGAAAAACTGTTTTTT. The chain employs TRBV29-1 and TRBJ1-4; 7 bases agree with TRBD1. The V gene's germline CDR1 is SQVTM and CDR2 ANQGSEA. Trimming removed 6 bases from V and 7 bases from J; junction bases left unmatched: 8. The CDR3 length is 13 residues.

The chain employs TRBV11-3 and TRBJ2-3; 7 bases match TRBD2. Germline V CDR1 and CDR2: SGHNT, YENEEA. CDR3 size: 19 residues. V shed 5 bases and J 0 bases; nucleotides not matched to a gene: 17. This CDR3 is CASSRDYGGAITSTDTQYF. DNA of the CDR3: TGTGCCAGCAGCCGGGACTACGGCGGGGCCATTACTAGCACAGATACGCAGTATTTT.

The V gene is TRBV5-1, the J gene TRBJ2-6; the D gene is possibly TRBD2 (5 bases). Between the trimmed V and J ends, which lost 4 bases and 3 bases, there was a span of 11 bases. The CDR3 has 15 amino acids. Looked up from germline, CDR1 is SGHRS and CDR2 is YFSETQ. The CDR3 protein is CASSPPGGGANVLTF. In nucleotides, the CDR3 is TGCGCCAGCAGCCCCCCCGGAGGTGGGGCCAACGTCCTGACTTTC.

The chain links TRBV4-1 to TRBJ1-1; no definite D call. V lost 2 bases and J 5 bases, leaving 21 bases between the germline ends. This CDR3 contains 17 residues. Germline CDR1 and CDR2: MGHRA and YSYEKL. Written as DNA, the CDR3 is TGCGCCAGCAGCCAAAGGCCCCCGGGAGACGGGATGACTGAAGCTTTCTTT. It encodes CASSQRPPGDGMTEAFF.

This clone showed up just a few times. The V gene is TRBV19, the J gene TRBJ1-2; TRBD1 aligns across 8 bases. This CDR3 region has 13 residues. With 3 bases clipped from V and 7 bases from J, the junction kept 4 bases outside the gene matches. Germline V gene lookup returns CDR1 LNHDA and CDR2 SQIVND (reference sequence). The CDR3 DNA sequence: TGTGCCAGTAGTATCGGGACAGGCGCTGGCTACACCTTC. Protein: CASSIGTGAGYTF.

V is TRBV29-1 and J is TRBJ2-3, with D maybe TRBD1 (7 bases). V was shortened by 4 bases and J by 4 bases, with 21 bases between the two germline ends. The length of the CDR3 is 16 residues. From germline, CDR1 is SQVTM and CDR2 ANQGSEA. CDR3 protein: CSVARPGGKASDTQYF. The CDR3 DNA follows: TGCAGCGTTGCCCGCCCAGGGGGGAAGGCCTCAGATACGCAGTATTTT.

V usage is TRBV19 and J usage is TRBJ1-5; maybe TRBD1 (6 bases). The germline gives CDR1 LNHDA, CDR2 SQIVND (reference sequence). V lost 4 bases to trimming and J lost 6 bases, with 13 bases between them. This CDR3 region has 14 residues. The CDR3 loop is CASSKGVPPQPQHF. The DNA for the CDR3 is TGTGCCAGTAGTAAGGGGGTGCCTCCTCAGCCCCAGCATTTT.

The J gene is TRBJ2-1, the V gene TRBV11-1; 8 nucleotides agree with TRBD2. This CDR3 contains 16 residues. Trimming removed 1 base from V and 5 bases from J; junction bases left unmatched: 7. Per the germline V gene, CDR1 is SGHAT and CDR2 is FQDESV (reference sequence). CDR3 in DNA: TGTGCCAGCAGCTTAGTAAAAGCGGGAGTCAACAATGAGCAGTTCTTC. Protein sequence: CASSLVKAGVNNEQFF. The variable domain in full, with the rest retrieved from reference TRBV11-1 and TRBJ2-1, is EAEVAQSPRYKITEKSQAVAFWCDPISGHATLYWYRQILGQGPELLVQFQDESVVDDSQLPKDRFSAERLKGVDSTLKIQPAELGDSAMYLCASSLVKAGVNNEQFFGPGTRLTVL.